This T cell receptor (beta chain) was documented in a study of beta chain features in type 1 diabetes. Findings and limits, study-wide: Naive, central memory and Treg TCRB repertoires seemed to resemble each other more closely in patients than they did in healthy donors. Patients with type 1 diabetes showed fewer VDJ junction insertions and more deletions. Cells carrying high TCR expression could end up over-represented when cDNA is sequenced. The study found moderately but significantly shorter TCRB CDR3s in all four CD4+ subsets of Type 1 diabetes patients.

Germline CDR1 is SGHRS and CDR2 is YFSETQ. Trimming took off 4 bases at V and 0 bases at J, with 14 bases between the two ends. The CDR3 sequence is 15 residues long. Worth noting for this clone: Its target is unknown.

Reverse transcribing all isolated RNA meant expressed TCRB transcripts were sequenced. Here immunoSEQ multiplex PCR was the method, and the copy in TCRdb shows in-frame clones only, minus some. The sample includes about 260,000 clones, about 24% of them seen just once. This chain links TRBV5-1 with TRBJ2-7, with D tentatively TRBD2 (5 bases). The sample taken for sequencing was naive CD4+ T cells from blood. This receptor was taken from a woman aged 25 to 39 with type 1 diabetes. For the CDR3, the DNA is TGCGCCAGCAGCCAACCCGAGCGGAGCTCCTACGAGCAGTACTTC. This sequence encodes CASSQPERSSYEQYF.